The clone carrying this T cell receptor (beta chain) was picked up many times. Its antigen is not identified. This sample is drawn from a study of CD8 T cells in ankylosing spondylitis. General study results and limits: Ankylosing spondylitis blood seemed to carry a telltale TCR beta motif made of fewer than 10 highly homologous variants.

TCRdb reanalysed the 5' RACE reads using MiXCR and keeps one entry per CDR3 protein. The sample records hundreds of thousands of distinct CDR3 sequences, under 25% being singletons. This TCR came from a female donor with ankylosing spondylitis or in good health (not recorded which). Input material: blood, either unsorted or a sorted T cell fraction (not recorded which).

The CDR3 DNA is TGCAGCTTCAGGATCTTCTCAGATAATGAGCAGTTCTTC. Residues: CSFRIFSDNEQFF. This chain links TRBV29-1 with TRBJ2-1; no clear D. The V end lost 8 bases, the J end lost 7 bases, and 18 bases lay between the germline ends. Germline CDR1 and CDR2: SQVTM and ANQGSEA. The length of the CDR3 is 13 residues.